One T cell receptor (beta chain) is described in this entry. The repertoire was sequenced with immunoSEQ multiplex PCR; TCRdb's copy has only in-frame clones and lacks some. This sample yields approximately 300,000 clones, of which around 90% are seen a single time; around 18% belongs to the top ten. The record originates from a study of blood T cell repertoires in COVID-19. CDR1 SQVTM and CDR2 ANQGSEA come from the germline V gene. The CDR3 is 10 residues long. Between the trimmed V and J ends, which lost 6 bases and 7 bases, there was a span of 9 bases. Sequencing was carried out using PBMCs or T cells enriched from blood (not recorded which). The source of this sequence is a woman aged 25-40 years who had recovered from COVID-19. The rearrangement uses TRBV29-1 and TRBJ1-1; D is unresolved. The CDR3 is CSVSPGEAFF. Written as DNA, the CDR3 is TGCAGCGTCAGTCCAGGTGAAGCTTTCTTT.